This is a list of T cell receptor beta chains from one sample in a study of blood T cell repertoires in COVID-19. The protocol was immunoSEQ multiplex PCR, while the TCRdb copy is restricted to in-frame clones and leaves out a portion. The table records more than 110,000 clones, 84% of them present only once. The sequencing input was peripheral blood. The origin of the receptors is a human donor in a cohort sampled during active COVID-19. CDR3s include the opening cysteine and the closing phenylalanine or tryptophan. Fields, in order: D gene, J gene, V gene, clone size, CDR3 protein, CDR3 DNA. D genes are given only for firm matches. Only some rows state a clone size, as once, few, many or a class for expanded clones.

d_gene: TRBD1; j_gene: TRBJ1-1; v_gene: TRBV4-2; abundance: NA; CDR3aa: CASSQGTGGRGNTEAFF; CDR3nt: TGTGCCAGCAGCCAAGGGACAGGGGGCAGGGGGAACACTGAAGCTTTCTTT
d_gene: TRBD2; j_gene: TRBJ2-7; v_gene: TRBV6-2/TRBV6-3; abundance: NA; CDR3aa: CASSVAGGTYEQYF; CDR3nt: TGTGCCAGCAGTGTAGCGGGGGGAACCTACGAGCAGTACTTC
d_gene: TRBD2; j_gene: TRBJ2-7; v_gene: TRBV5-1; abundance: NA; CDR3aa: CASSPTGTSGYEQYF; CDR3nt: TGCGCCAGCAGCCCTACCGGGACTAGCGGCTACGAGCAGTACTTC
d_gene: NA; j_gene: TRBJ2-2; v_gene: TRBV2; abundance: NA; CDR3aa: CASSQGSGELFF; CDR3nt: TGTGCCAGCAGTCAGGGGTCGGGGGAGCTGTTTTTT
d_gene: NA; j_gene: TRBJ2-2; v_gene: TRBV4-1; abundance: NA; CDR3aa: CAGSAGGNTGELFF; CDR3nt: TGCGCCGGCTCAGCGGGCGGGAACACCGGGGAGCTGTTTTTT
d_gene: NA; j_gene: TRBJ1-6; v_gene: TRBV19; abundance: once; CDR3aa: CASRGGDNSPLHF; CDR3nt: TGTGCCAGTCGGGGGGGCGACAATTCACCCCTCCACTTT
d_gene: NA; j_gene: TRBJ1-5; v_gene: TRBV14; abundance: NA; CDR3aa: CASTPYRASNQPQHF; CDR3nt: TGTGCCAGCACCCCATACAGGGCTAGCAATCAGCCCCAGCATTTT
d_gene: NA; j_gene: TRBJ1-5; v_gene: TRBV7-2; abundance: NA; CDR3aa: CASSLGHNQPQHF; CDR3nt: TGTGCCAGCAGCTTAGGTCACAATCAGCCCCAGCATTTT
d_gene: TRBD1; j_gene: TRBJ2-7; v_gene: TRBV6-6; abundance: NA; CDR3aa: CASSYSGTAYEQYF; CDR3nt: TGTGCCAGCAGTTACTCTGGGACAGCTTACGAGCAGTACTTC
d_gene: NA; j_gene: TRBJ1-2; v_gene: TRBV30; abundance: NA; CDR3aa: CAYTWGAGNYGYTF; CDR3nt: TGTGCCTACACCTGGGGAGCCGGGAACTATGGCTACACCTTC
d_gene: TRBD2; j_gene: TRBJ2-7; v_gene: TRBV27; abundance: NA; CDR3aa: CASRLGLAGGVGEQYF; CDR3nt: TGTGCCAGCAGGCTGGGACTAGCGGGGGGCGTCGGCGAGCAGTACTTC
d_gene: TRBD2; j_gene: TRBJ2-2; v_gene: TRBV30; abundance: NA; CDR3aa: CAWSESGAGSTGELFF; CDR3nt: TGTGCCTGGAGTGAAAGCGGGGCAGGTAGCACCGGGGAGCTGTTTTTT
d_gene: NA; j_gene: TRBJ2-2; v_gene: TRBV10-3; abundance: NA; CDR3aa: CAISNQQYNGELFF; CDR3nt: TGTGCCATCAGTAACCAACAGTATAACGGGGAGCTGTTTTTT
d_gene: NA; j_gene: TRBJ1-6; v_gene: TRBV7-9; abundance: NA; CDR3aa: CASSFDGFNSPLHF; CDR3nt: TGTGCCAGCAGCTTCGACGGGTTTAATTCACCCCTCCACTTT
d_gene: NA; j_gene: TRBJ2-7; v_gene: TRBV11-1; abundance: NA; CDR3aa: CASSPTGNRVGQYF; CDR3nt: TGTGCCAGCAGCCCTACAGGGAATCGAGTGGGGCAGTACTTC
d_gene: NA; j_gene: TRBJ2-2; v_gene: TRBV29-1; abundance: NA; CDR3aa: CSVEGGNTGELFF; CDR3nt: TGCAGCGTTGAAGGGGGCAACACCGGGGAGCTGTTTTTT
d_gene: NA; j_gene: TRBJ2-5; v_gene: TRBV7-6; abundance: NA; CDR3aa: CASSHSSETQYF; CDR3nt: TGTGCCAGCAGCCACTCATCAGAGACCCAGTACTTC
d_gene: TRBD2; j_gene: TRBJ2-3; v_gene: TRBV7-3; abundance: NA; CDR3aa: CASSSRASGGLSTDTQYF; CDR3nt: TGTGCCAGCAGCTCCCGGGCTAGCGGGGGCCTTAGCACAGATACGCAGTATTTT
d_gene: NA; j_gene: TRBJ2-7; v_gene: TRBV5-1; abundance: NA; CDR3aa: CASRLLSVSYEQYF; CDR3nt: TGCGCCAGCAGACTCTTATCGGTCTCCTACGAGCAGTACTTC
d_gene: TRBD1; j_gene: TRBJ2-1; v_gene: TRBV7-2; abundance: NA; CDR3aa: CASSPRQGAGEQFF; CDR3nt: TGTGCCAGCAGCCCCAGACAGGGGGCGGGGGAGCAGTTCTTC
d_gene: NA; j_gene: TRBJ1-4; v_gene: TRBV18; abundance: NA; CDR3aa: CASSPLRSASEKLFF; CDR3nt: TGTGCCAGCTCACCACTAAGGTCAGCGAGTGAAAAACTGTTTTTT
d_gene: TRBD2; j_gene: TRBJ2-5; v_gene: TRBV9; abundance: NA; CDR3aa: CASSRGGASETQYF; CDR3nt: TGTGCCAGCAGCCGCGGGGGGGCCTCAGAGACCCAGTACTTC
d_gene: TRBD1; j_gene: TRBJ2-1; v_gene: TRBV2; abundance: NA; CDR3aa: CASTEQGSSYNEQFF; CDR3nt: TGTGCCAGCACCGAACAGGGGAGCTCCTACAATGAGCAGTTCTTC
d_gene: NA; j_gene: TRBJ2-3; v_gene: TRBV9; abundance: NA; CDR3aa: CASSVAFGLTDTQYF; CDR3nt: TGTGCCAGCAGCGTAGCTTTTGGGCTGACAGATACGCAGTATTTT
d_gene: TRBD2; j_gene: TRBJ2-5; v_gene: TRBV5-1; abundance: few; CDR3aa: CASSLGPAGGEETQYF; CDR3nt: TGCGCCAGCAGCTTGGGTCCAGCGGGGGGGGAAGAGACCCAGTACTTC
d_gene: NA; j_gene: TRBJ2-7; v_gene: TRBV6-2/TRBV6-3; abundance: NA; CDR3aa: CASSVKDSAQQYF; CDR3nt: TGTGCCAGCAGCGTCAAGGACAGTGCCCAGCAGTACTTC
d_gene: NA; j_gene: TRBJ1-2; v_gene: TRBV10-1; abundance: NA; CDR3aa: CASSDGPPRGFWGYTF; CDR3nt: TGCGCCAGCAGCGACGGCCCCCCAAGGGGATTTTGGGGCTACACCTTC
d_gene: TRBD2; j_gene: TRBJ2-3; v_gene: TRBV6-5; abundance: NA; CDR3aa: CASRNTAGGTDTQYF; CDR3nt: TGTGCCAGCAGAAATACAGCGGGGGGCACAGATACGCAGTATTTT
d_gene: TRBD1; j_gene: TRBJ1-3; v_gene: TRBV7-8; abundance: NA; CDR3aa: CASSFDRARGNTIYF; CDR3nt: TGTGCCAGCAGCTTTGACAGGGCCAGAGGAAACACCATATATTTT
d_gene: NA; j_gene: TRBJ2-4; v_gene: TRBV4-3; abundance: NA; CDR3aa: CASSQDSQGNIQYF; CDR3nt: TGCGCCAGCAGCCAAGATTCGCAGGGAAACATTCAGTACTTC
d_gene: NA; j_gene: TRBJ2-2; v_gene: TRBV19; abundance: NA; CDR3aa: CASSPARVRTGELFF; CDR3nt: TGTGCCAGTAGCCCAGCCAGGGTCCGCACCGGGGAGCTGTTTTTT
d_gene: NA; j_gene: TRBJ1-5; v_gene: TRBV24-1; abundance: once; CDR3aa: CATILEGGNQPQHF; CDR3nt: TGTGCCACCATCCTAGAGGGTGGCAATCAGCCCCAGCATTTT
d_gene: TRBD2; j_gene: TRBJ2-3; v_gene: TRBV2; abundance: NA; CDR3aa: CASRLSGGVSLSTDTQYF; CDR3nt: TGTGCCAGCAGACTTAGCGGGGGGGTATCCCTGAGCACAGATACGCAGTATTTT
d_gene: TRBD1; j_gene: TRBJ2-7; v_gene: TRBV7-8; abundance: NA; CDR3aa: CASSSRQGAFEQYF; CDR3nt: TGTGCCAGCAGCTCTCGACAGGGGGCTTTCGAGCAGTACTTC
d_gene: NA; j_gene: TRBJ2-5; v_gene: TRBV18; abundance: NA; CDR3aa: CASSSNTETQYF; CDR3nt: TGTGCCAGCTCATCCAACACAGAGACCCAGTACTTC
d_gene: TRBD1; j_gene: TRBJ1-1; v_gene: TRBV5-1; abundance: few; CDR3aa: CASSPIGQGDTEAFF; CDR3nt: TGCGCCAGCAGCCCAATTGGACAGGGTGACACTGAAGCTTTCTTT
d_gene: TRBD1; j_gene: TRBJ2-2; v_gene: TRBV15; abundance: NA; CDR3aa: CATSSDRAGELFF; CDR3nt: TGTGCCACCAGCAGTGACAGGGCCGGGGAGCTGTTTTTT
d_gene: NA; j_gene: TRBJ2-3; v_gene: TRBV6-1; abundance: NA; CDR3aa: CASSESGLNTQYF; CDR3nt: TGTGCCAGCAGTGAGAGCGGACTTAATACGCAGTATTTT
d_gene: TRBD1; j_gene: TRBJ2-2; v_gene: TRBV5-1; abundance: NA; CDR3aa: CASSPTGGNTGELFF; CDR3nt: TGCGCCAGCAGCCCGACAGGGGGCAACACCGGGGAGCTGTTTTTT
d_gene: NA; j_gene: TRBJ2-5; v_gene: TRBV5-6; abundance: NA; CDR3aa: CASSLVRGGFQETQYF; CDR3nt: TGTGCCAGCAGCTTGGTTCGCGGGGGCTTCCAAGAGACCCAGTACTTC
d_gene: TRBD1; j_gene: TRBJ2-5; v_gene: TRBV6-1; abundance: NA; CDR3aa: CASSEEVDRETQYF; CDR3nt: TGTGCCAGCAGTGAAGAGGTGGACAGGGAGACCCAGTACTTC
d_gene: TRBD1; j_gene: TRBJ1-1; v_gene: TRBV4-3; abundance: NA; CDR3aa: CASSQLQGGQGATEAFF; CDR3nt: TGCGCCAGCAGCCAACTCCAGGGGGGACAGGGGGCGACTGAAGCTTTCTTT
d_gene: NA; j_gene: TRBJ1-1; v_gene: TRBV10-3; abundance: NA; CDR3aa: CAISDSSRGGTEAFF; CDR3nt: TGTGCCATCAGTGATTCGTCCAGGGGTGGGACTGAAGCTTTCTTT
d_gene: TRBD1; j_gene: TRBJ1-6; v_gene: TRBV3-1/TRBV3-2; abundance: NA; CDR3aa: CASSSNRGQVDNSPLHF; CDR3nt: TGTGCCAGCAGCTCAAACAGGGGGCAAGTCGATAATTCACCCCTCCACTTT
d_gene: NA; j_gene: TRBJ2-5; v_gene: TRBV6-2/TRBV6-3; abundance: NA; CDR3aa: CASSYGRFQETQYF; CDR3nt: TGTGCCAGCAGTTACGGCAGATTCCAAGAGACCCAGTACTTC
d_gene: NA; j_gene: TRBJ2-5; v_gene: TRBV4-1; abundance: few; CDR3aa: CASSQRVQETQYF; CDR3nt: TGCGCCAGCAGCCAGAGGGTCCAAGAGACCCAGTACTTC
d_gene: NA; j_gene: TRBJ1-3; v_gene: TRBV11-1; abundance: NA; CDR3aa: CASSFRTSWEGNTIYF; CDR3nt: TGTGCCAGCAGCTTTCGGACAAGTTGGGAAGGAAACACCATATATTTT
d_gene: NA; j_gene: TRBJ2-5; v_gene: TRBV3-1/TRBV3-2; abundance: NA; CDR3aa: CASSQETQGMGLGQETQYF; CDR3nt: TGTGCCAGCAGCCAAGAGACGCAGGGGATGGGCCTGGGGCAAGAGACCCAGTACTTC
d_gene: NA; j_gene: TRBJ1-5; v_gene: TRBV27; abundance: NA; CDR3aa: CASRAAQVNQPQHF; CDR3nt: TGTGCCAGCAGGGCCGCCCAGGTGAATCAGCCCCAGCATTTT
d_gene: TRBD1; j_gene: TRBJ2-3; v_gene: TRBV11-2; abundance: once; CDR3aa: CASSFLTGGWVSTDTQYF; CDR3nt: TGTGCCAGCAGCTTCCTCACAGGGGGGTGGGTTAGCACAGATACGCAGTATTTT
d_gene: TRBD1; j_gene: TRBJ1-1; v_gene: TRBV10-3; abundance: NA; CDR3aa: CAIRDREANTEAFF; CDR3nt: TGTGCCATCAGAGACAGGGAGGCGAACACTGAAGCTTTCTTT